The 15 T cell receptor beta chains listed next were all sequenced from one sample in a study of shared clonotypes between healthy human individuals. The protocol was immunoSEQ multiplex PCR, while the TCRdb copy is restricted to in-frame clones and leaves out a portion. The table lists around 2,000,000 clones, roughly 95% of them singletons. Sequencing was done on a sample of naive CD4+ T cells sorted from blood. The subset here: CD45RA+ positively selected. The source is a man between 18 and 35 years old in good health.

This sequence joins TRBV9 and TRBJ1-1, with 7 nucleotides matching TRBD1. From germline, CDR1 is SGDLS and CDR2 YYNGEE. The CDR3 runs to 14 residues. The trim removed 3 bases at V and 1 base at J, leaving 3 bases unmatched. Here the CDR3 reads CASSETGRNTEAFF. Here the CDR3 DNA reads TGTGCCAGCAGCGAGACAGGGCGGAACACTGAAGCTTTCTTT.

The CDR3 DNA sequence: TGCGCCAGCAGCTTGGCCGCAAGGACGGGAGAGTATAATGAGCAGTTCTTC. Translation: CASSLAARTGEYNEQFF. The chain uses TRBV5-1 and TRBJ2-1, with D perhaps TRBD2 (6 bases). V shed 0 bases and J shed 7 bases, with 20 bases lying between them. From germline, CDR1 is SGHRS and CDR2 YFSETQ. The CDR3 extends over 17 amino acids.

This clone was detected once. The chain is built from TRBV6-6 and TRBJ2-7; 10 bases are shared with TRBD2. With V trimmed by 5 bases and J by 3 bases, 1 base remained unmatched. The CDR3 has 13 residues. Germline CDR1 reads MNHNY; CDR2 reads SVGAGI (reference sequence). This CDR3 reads CASSPSGSYEQYF. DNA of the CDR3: TGTGCCAGCAGTCCTAGCGGGAGCTACGAGCAGTACTTC.

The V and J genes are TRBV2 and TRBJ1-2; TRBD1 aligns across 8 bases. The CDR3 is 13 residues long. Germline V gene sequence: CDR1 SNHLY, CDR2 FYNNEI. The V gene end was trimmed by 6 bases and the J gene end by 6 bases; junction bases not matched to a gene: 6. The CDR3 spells CASSRTGNDGYTF. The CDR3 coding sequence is TGTGCCAGCAGCCGGACAGGGAACGATGGCTACACCTTC. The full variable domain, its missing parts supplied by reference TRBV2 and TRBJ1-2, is EPEVTQTPSHQVTQMGQEVILRCVPISNHLYFYWYRQILGQKVEFLVSFYNNEISEKSEIFDDQFSVERPDGSNFTLKIRSTKLEDSAMYFCASSRTGNDGYTFGSGTRLTVV.

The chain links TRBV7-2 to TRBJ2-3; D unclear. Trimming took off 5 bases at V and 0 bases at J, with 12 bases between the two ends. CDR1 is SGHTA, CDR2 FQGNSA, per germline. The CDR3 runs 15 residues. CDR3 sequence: CASSPNYLSTDTQYF. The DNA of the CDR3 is TGTGCCAGCAGCCCGAACTACCTAAGCACAGATACGCAGTATTTT.

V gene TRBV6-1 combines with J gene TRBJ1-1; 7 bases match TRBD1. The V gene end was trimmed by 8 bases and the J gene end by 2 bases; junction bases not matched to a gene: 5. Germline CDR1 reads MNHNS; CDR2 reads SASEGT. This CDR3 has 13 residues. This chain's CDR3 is CASRRTGNTEAFF. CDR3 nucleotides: TGTGCCAGCCGGAGGACAGGCAACACTGAAGCTTTCTTT.

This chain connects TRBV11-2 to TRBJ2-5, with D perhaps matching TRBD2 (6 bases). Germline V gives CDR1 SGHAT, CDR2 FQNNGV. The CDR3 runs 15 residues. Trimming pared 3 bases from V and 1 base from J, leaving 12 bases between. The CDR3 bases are TGTGCCAGCAGCTTGATGGCGGGGATCCAAGAGACCCAGTACTTC. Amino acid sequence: CASSLMAGIQETQYF.

The CDR3 nucleotides are TGTGCCATCCATGACTCGGGGAACACTGAAGCTTTCTTT. Residues: CAIHDSGNTEAFF. The chain joins TRBV10-3 to TRBJ1-1; D call uncertain. The CDR3 sequence is 13 residues long. V lost 8 bases, J lost 1 base, and 11 bases lay in between. Germline lookup yields CDR1 ENHRY and CDR2 SYGVKD.

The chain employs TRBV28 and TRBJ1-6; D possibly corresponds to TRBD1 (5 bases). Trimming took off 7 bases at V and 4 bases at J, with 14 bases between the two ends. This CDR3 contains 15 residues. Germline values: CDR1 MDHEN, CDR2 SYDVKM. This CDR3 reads CASNLRVGYNSPLHF. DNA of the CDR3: TGTGCCAGCAACCTCAGGGTCGGGTATAATTCACCCCTCCACTTT.

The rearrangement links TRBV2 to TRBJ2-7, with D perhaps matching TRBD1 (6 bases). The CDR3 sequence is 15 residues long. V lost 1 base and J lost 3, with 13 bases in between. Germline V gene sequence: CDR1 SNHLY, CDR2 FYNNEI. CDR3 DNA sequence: TGTGCCAGCAGTGAAGGAAGGCAGGGGAGCTACGAGCAGTACTTC. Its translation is CASSEGRQGSYEQYF.

CDR3 protein: CASSSTLAGKTGELFF. The CDR3 coding sequence is TGCGCCAGCAGCTCGACACTAGCGGGAAAAACCGGGGAGCTGTTTTTT. The chain has TRBV5-1 and TRBJ2-2; 10 bases fit TRBD2. This CDR3 contains 16 residues. V was clipped by 3 bases and J by 5 bases; unmatched bases: 7. The germline CDR1 and CDR2 sequences are SGHRS and YFSETQ.

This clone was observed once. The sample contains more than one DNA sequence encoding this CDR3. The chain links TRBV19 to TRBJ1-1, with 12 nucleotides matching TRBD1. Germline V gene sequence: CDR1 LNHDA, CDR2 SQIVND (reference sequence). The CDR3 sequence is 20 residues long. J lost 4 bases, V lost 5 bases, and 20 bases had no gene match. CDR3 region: CASSSSWGQGALSLGTEAFF. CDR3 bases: TGTGCCAGTAGTTCTTCCTGGGGACAGGGGGCGTTAAGTTTGGGCACTGAAGCTTTCTTT.

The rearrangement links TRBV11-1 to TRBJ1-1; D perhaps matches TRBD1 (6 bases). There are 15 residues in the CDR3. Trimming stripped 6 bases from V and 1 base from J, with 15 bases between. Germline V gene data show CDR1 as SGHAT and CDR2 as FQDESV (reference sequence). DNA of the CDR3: TGTGCCAGCAGGTATGGACAGCGCTCGAACACTGAAGCTTTCTTT. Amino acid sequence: CASRYGQRSNTEAFF.

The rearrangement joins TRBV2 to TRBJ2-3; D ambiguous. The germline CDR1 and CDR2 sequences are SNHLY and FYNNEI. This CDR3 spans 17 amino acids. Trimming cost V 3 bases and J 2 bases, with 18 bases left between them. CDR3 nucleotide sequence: TGTGCCAGCAGTGATGGTGAAGGTGGTTGGCTCACAGATACGCAGTATTTT. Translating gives CASSDGEGGWLTDTQYF.

CDR3 region: CASSDYRAAYEQYF. The CDR3 DNA sequence: TGTGCCAGCAGTGACTACAGGGCGGCCTACGAGCAGTACTTC. The genes are TRBV2 and TRBJ2-7, with D perhaps TRBD1 (6 bases). V lost 3 bases, J lost 2 bases, and 11 bases lay in between. CDR3 size: 14 residues. Germline lookup yields CDR1 SNHLY and CDR2 FYNNEI.